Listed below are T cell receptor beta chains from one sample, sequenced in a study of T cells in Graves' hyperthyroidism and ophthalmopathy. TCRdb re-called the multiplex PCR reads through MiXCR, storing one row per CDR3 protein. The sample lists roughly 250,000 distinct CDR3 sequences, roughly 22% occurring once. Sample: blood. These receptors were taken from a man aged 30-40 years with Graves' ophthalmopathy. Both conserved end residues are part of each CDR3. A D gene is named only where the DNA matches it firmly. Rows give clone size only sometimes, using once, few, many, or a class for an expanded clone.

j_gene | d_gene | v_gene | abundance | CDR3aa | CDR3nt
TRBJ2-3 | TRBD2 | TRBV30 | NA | CACALATTQYF | TGTGCCTGCGCACTAGCGACAACGCAGTATTTT
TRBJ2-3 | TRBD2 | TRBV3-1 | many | CASSRDYIGTQYF | TGTGCCAGCAGCCGGGACTACATCGGTACGCAGTATTTT
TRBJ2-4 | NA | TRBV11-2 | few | CASSSRSGTSNGSKNIQYF | TGTGCCAGCAGCTCACGCTCCGGTACTAGCAACGGCTCCAAAAACATTCAGTACTTC
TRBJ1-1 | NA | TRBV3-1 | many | CASSQGGLNTEAFF | TGTGCCAGCAGCCAGGGAGGGTTGAACACTGAAGCTTTCTTT
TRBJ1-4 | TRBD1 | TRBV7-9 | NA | CASEAGQGGEKLFF | TGTGCCAGCGAAGCGGGACAGGGAGGTGAAAAACTGTTTTTT
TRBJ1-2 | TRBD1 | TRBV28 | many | CASVTGGQGATGYTF | TGTGCCAGTGTAACCGGGGGACAGGGGGCGACTGGCTACACCTTC
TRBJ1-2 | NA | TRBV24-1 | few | CATSGLRAPDYGYTF | TGTGCCACCAGTGGCCTCCGGGCTCCAGATTATGGCTACACCTTC
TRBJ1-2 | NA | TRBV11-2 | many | CASSLTNSYGYTF | TGTGCCAGCAGCCTGACCAACAGCTATGGCTACACCTTC
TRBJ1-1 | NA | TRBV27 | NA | CASRQRRENTEAFF | TGTGCCAGCCGGCAGAGGAGAGAGAACACTGAAGCTTTCTTT
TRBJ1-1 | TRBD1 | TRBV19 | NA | CASSMNRGRGGTEAFF | TGTGCCAGTAGTATGAACAGGGGGCGAGGGGGCACTGAAGCTTTCTTT
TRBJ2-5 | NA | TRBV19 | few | CASRSGTTGETQYF | TGTGCCAGTCGATCCGGGACTACAGGGGAGACCCAGTACTTC
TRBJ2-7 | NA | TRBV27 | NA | CASKGPRNSYEQYF | TGTGCCAGCAAGGGGCCCAGGAATTCCTACGAGCAGTACTTC
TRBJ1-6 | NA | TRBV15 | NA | CATSRDYRAVGVNSPLHF | TGTGCCACCAGCAGAGATTATAGGGCCGTGGGGGTTAATTCACCCCTCCACTTT
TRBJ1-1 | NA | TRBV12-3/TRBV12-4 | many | CASVSWANTEAFF | TGTGCCAGTGTGAGCTGGGCGAACACTGAAGCTTTCTTT
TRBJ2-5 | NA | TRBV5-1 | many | CASSLTGQGETQYF | TGCGCCAGCAGCTTAACGGGGCAGGGGGAGACCCAGTACTTC
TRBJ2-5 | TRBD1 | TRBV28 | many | CASSSDRAGTQYF | TGTGCCAGCAGTTCGGACAGGGCAGGGACCCAGTACTTC
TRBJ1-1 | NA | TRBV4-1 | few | CASTLVGGLGTEAFF | TGCGCCAGCACCCTCGTTGGGGGATTGGGCACTGAAGCTTTCTTT
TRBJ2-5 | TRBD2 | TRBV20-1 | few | CSAWGTSGRETQYF | TGCAGTGCTTGGGGGACTAGCGGGAGAGAGACCCAGTACTTC
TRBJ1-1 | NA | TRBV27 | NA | CASSYLTGASEAFF | TGTGCCAGCAGTTACTTGACAGGAGCCTCTGAAGCTTTCTTT
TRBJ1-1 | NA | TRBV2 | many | CASSYRYTEAFF | TGTGCCAGCAGTTACAGATACACTGAAGCTTTCTTT
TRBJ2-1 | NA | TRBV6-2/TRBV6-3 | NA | CASSYLGRDEQFF | TGTGCCAGCAGTTACTTGGGCAGGGATGAGCAGTTCTTC
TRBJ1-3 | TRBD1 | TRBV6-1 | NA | CASSPDRVNGNTIYF | TGTGCCAGCAGTCCCGACAGGGTAAACGGAAACACCATATATTTT
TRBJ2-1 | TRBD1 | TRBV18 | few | CASSPSLDRVNEQFF | TGTGCCAGCTCACCCTCTCTGGACAGGGTAAATGAGCAGTTCTTC
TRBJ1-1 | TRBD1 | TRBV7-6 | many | CASSSPTGRAFF | TGTGCCAGCAGCTCGCCGACAGGGCGAGCTTTCTTT
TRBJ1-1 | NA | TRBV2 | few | CASRGLAEAFF | TGTGCCAGCAGGGGGTTGGCTGAAGCTTTCTTT
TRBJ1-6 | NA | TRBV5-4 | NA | CASSAGPSSYNSPLHF | TGTGCCAGCAGCGCGGGACCCAGCTCCTATAATTCACCCCTCCACTTT
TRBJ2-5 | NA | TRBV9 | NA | CASSVLGTMEETQYF | TGTGCCAGCAGCGTCCTCGGGACGATGGAGGAGACCCAGTACTTC
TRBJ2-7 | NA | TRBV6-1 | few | CASSHIPGLIYASYEQYF | TGTGCCAGCAGCCATATTCCAGGACTAATTTATGCTTCCTACGAGCAGTACTTC
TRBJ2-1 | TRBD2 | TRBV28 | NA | CASISGTSGSYEQFF | TGTGCCAGCATCTCGGGGACTAGCGGGAGTTATGAGCAGTTCTTC
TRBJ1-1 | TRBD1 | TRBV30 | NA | CAWSPGQGFGAFF | TGTGCCTGGAGTCCGGGACAGGGTTTTGGAGCTTTCTTT
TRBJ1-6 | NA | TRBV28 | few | CASSQGWDSPLHF | TGTGCCAGCAGTCAGGGTTGGGATTCACCCCTCCACTTT
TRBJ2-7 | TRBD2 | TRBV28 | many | CASSPSGSNDEQYF | TGTGCCAGCAGTCCTAGCGGGAGTAACGACGAGCAGTACTTC
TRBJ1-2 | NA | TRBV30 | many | CAWTGGGDGYTF | TGTGCCTGGACCGGGGGGGGGGACGGCTACACCTTC
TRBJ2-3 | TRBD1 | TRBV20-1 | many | CSARARLTGENTQYF | TGCAGTGCTAGGGCGAGGTTGACAGGGGAAAATACGCAGTATTTT
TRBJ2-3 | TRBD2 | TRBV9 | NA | CASSVELAGGSDTQYF | TGTGCCAGCAGCGTAGAGCTAGCGGGAGGCTCAGATACGCAGTATTTT
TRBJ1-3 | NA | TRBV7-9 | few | CASSLSRAAGSNTIYF | TGTGCCAGCAGCTTATCCCGGGCGGCCGGATCGAACACCATATATTTT
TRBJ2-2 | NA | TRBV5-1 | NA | CASSGLQGANTGELFF | TGCGCCAGCAGCGGCCTTCAAGGCGCGAACACCGGGGAGCTGTTTTTT